Listed here is a single TCR beta chain. Its antigen is unknown. The record originates from a study of high-grade serous ovarian cancer treatment subgroups. Study-level information: On average, more than 14,000 reads and several thousand unique TCR beta rearrangements were obtained per sample. The study, taken as a whole, reports: Tumors within one patient showed repertoire similarity of roughly 0.1 to 0.85.

Tumor tissue was taken before any definitive surgery or chemotherapy was given. Libraries were prepared by immunoSEQ multiplex PCR; TCRdb keeps only in-frame clonotypes and omits some of them. The table has 10,000 to 13,000 clones, roughly 80% seen once. The CDR3 is made up of 14 amino acids. Unmatched junction bases numbered 4, after V lost 1 base and J lost 8 bases. Germline CDR1 SGHVS, CDR2 FQNEAQ. The chain has TRBV7-8 and TRBJ1-3; 8 nucleotides agree with TRBD1. This TCR derives from a human donor with high-grade serous ovarian cancer. What was sequenced was tumor tissue. CDR3 sequence (DNA): TGTGCCAGCAGCTTAGGACAGGGGTTAGACACCATATATTTT. The encoded protein is CASSLGQGLDTIYF.